This is a list of T cell receptor delta chains from one sample in a study of Vδ1+ human thymocytes. TCRdb called clones from the multiplex PCR reads again using CATT. The data hold 50,000 to 60,000 delta-chain clones, with about 14% observed a single time. Input material: Vdelta1+ gamma-delta thymocytes from the thymus. The receptors shown here come from a girl under three years old who had congenital heart surgery. Each CDR3 is given with its conserved first and last residue. Fields, in order: V gene, clone size, J gene, D gene, CDR3 DNA, CDR3 protein. The D gene is left open where the match is weak. Some rows have no size entry. The others give once, few or many, or a class for an expanded clone.

>TRDV1|.|TRDJ1|TRDD2
TGTGCTCTTGGGGAAGGCGCCTCCCCTTCCTACGATGGGGGAGAAGTTAAACTCATCTTT
CALGEGASPSYDGGEVKLIF
>TRDV1|few|TRDJ1|.
TGTGCTCTGGGGTTAAGGGGGTCGTGCTCTGTTTTCCTTTGGCCCGGGTACACCGATAAACTCATCTTT
CALGLRGSCSVFLWPGYTDKLIF
>TRDV1|few|TRDJ1|TRDD3
TGTGCTCTTGGGACCTCTAAGCTTGCCCCGCCTGGGGGATATAGTTCGTCATGCACCGATAAACTCATCTTT
CALGTSKLAPPGGYSSSCTDKLIF
>TRDV1|.|TRDJ1|.
TGCGCTCTTGGGGGACTACCGGTTCTTCCTACCTCCGATAAACTCATCTTT
CALGGLPVLPTSDKLIF
>TRDV1|few|TRDJ1|TRDD3
TGTGCTCTTGGGGAACTTCCTTTACTGGGGGATAATCCGTACACCGATAAACTCATCTTT
CALGELPLLGDNPYTDKLIF
>TRDV1|few|TRDJ1|.
TGTGCTCTTGGGGAACTAACTGAGACCAGTGAGGGACTGGACACCGATAAACTCATCTTT
CALGELTETSEGLDTDKLIF
>TRDV1|.|TRDJ1|TRDD3
TGTGCTCTCGCCCTTCCTACTCAAACTGGGGGATACGCGAAACGTAGTAAACTCATCTTT
CALALPTQTGGYAKRSKLIF
>TRDV1|few|TRDJ1|TRDD3
TGTGCTCTTGGGGGCGCCTACGGTGGGATACGAACCGATAAACTCATCTTT
CALGGAYGGIRTDKLIF
>TRDV1|.|TRDJ1|.
TGTGCTCTTGGGGAACTGGGCCAGCTTCTTGCTACGATACCTTTCATCTCGGGCCCCGATAAACTCATCTTT
CALGELGQLLATIPFISGPDKLIF
>TRDV1|few|TRDJ1|TRDD3
TGTGCTCTTGGGGAAGAGGCCCGGCGGCGTACTGGGGGATATTGGAATTACACCGATAAACTCATCTTT
CALGEEARRRTGGYWNYTDKLIF
>TRDV2|many|TRDJ1|TRDD3
TGTGCCTGTATATCTGGGGGATCGTACACCGATAAACTCATCTTT
CACISGGSYTDKLIF
>TRDV2|medium-sized|TRDJ1|TRDD3
TGTGCCTGTGACCCATACCCGGACTGGGGGACGTACACCGATAAACTCATCTTT
CACDPYPDWGTYTDKLIF
>TRDV2|medium-sized|TRDJ1|.
TGTGCCTGTGACGCAAACTGCAACACCGATAAACTCATCTTT
CACDANCNTDKLIF
>TRDV1|.|TRDJ1|TRDD3
TGTGCTCTTGGGGAACTATGTTTGTCCTTACTGGGGGATACGCCCCAGTACACCGATAAACTCATCTTT
CALGELCLSLLGDTPQYTDKLIF
>TRDV1|few|TRDJ1|.
TGTGCTCTTGGGGGGCCTCGGACCACGGAGGATAAACTCATCTTT
CALGGPRTTEDKLIF
>TRDV1|.|TRDJ1|.
TGTGCTCTTGGGGGGCCTTCCTACGTGGATGGAGGGGGATACTATACTTACACCGATAAACTCATCTTT
CALGGPSYVDGGGYYTYTDKLIF
>TRDV2|.|TRDJ1|TRDD3
TGTGCCTGTGACGGGCCCCCCACCGTACTGGGGACACTATACACCGATAAGCTCATCTTT
CACDGPPTVLGTLYTDKLIF
>TRDV2|.|TRDJ1|TRDD3
TGTGCCTGTGACTCCTATTCGTACTGGGGGATACGGGGGCTCATCTTT
CACDSYSYWGIRGLIF
>TRAV29/DV5|few|TRDJ1|TRDD3
TGTGCAGCAAGCGCCAAAAGTCCTGGGGGATACGAGGGGCTATGGGTAATCCTCGCCGATAAACTCATCTTT
CAASAKSPGGYEGLWVILADKLIF
>TRDV1|few|TRDJ1|.
TGTGCTCTTGGGGAACATGTGACTGGGAAGGCGCCACTCATCTTT
CALGEHVTGKAPLIF
>TRDV1|few|TRDJ1|TRDD3
TGTGCTCTTGGGGATTCTTCCTTCGAGGGTTACTGGGGGATACGGGAACTCATCTTT
CALGDSSFEGYWGIRELIF
>TRAV29/DV5|.|TRDJ1|.
TGTGCAGTGGTACCCGGGGAGGAGTACACCGATAAGCTCATCTTT
CAVVPGEEYTDKLIF
>TRDV1|.|TRDJ1|.
TGTGCTCTTGGGGTAGCTCTACCTTCCTACCCTACTGGGGGATGCACCGATAAACTCATCTTT
CALGVALPSYPTGGCTDKLIF
>TRDV1|.|TRDJ1|TRDD3
TGTGCTCTTGGGGAAAAAACTGGGGGACGTTGGTACACCGATAAACTCATCTTT
CALGEKTGGRWYTDKLIF
>TRDV1|.|TRDJ1|TRDD3
TGTGCTCTTGGATTGGGGGTCGTGGGGGATAGTGGAGATAAACTCATCTTT
CALGLGVVGDSGDKLIF
>TRDV1|few|TRDJ1|TRDD3
TGTGCTCTTGGGCCCCGACTGGGGGATGCCGATAAACTCATCTTT
CALGPRLGDADKLIF
>TRDV2|few|TRDJ1|.
TGTGCCTGTGACACCGCTCGAATCTACCCAGCCGATAAACTCATCTTT
CACDTARIYPADKLIF
>TRDV1|few|TRDJ1|TRDD3
TGTGCTCTTGGGGGGGTATTCCCCACACTGGGGGCCAGCCTTTACACCGATAAACTCATCTTT
CALGGVFPTLGASLYTDKLIF
>TRDV1|few|TRDJ1|TRDD3
TGTGCTCTTGGGGAATCGACCTTCATTTCGGTACTGGGGGATACGGGGAGCACCGATAAACTCATCTTT
CALGESTFISVLGDTGSTDKLIF
>TRDV1|.|TRDJ1|.
TGTGCTCTTGGGGGCCCCTATGAAACCGATAAACTCATCTTT
CALGGPYETDKLIF
>TRDV1|.|TRDJ1|TRDD3
TGTGCTCTTGGGGTTACTGGGGGATACGATTACACCGATAAACTCATCTTT
CALGVTGGYDYTDKLIF
>TRDV1|few|TRDJ1|.
TGTGCTCTTGGGGTGGGACCGCGTCTTCCTACCCGTACTGGGGGTACGTCCCACACCGATAAACTCATCTTT
CALGVGPRLPTRTGGTSHTDKLIF
>TRDV1|.|TRDJ1|.
TGTGCTCTTGGGGAGTACTTCCTCCAACTACTGAGTACCGATAAACTCATCTTT
CALGEYFLQLLSTDKLIF
>TRDV1|few|TRDJ1|TRDD3
TGTGCTCTTGGGGAATACTCTTCTGTAGGGGATACGCCGGGACTCATCTTT
CALGEYSSVGDTPGLIF
>TRDV1|few|TRDJ1|TRDD2
TGTGCTCTTGGGACCCTTCCTACCCTACTCCCAGTTTTCGTGGTACACCAGTACACCACCGATAAACTCATCTTT
CALGTLPTLLPVFVVHQYTTDKLIF